These 3 T cell receptor beta chains originate from one sample sequenced in a study of T-cell reconstitution after alpha-beta-depleted transplantation in children (TCRdb year 2016). Receptors were amplified or captured by PCR. The sequencing machine was an Illumina HiSeq 2500. TCR library preparation used molecular barcoding, with unique molecular identifiers applied to normalize quantification of the TCRbeta repertoire. TCRdb reworked the public reads: Q25 trimming with fastp, MiXCR clone assembly, productive beta chains retained. Records with the same CDR3 protein are collapsed into one entry carrying the most frequent genes and DNA. The sample table lists a few hundred thousand distinct CDR3 sequences, more than 9% of them with a count of one. Of the sample, about 9.4% is held by the ten largest clones. The sequencing here drew on PBMCs from the stem cell graft donor, taken from the stem cell graft. The receptor source for this set is a human donor who donated a stem cell graft to a child with SCID.

The table lists this clonotype with a few counts. The chain uses TRBV3-1 and TRBJ2-7; possible D gene TRBD2, 6 bases. The length of the CDR3 is 15 residues. Trimming stripped 2 bases from V and 3 bases from J, with 14 bases between. CDR1 and CDR2 (germline): LGHDT, YNNKEL (reference sequence). The CDR3 spells CASSQRGLSLYEQYF. CDR3 nucleotide sequence: TGTGCCAGCAGCCAAAGGGGACTTTCCCTCTACGAGCAGTACTTC.

The CDR3 reads CASSPGFPLSYEQYF. In DNA form, the CDR3 reads TGTGCCAGCAGCCCAGGATTCCCCTTATCCTACGAGCAGTACTTC. The rearrangement links TRBV3-1 to TRBJ2-7, with no clear D. CDR3 length: 15 residues. V was clipped by 4 bases and J by 1 base, with 14 bases between them. Germline CDR1 and CDR2: LGHDT and YNNKEL (reference sequence).

V gene TRBV7-2 combines with J gene TRBJ2-5; D gene uncertain. The CDR3 contains 16 residues. The V and J ends lost 0 bases and 2 bases respectively, with 13 bases between them. Germline lookup yields CDR1 SGHTA and CDR2 FQGNSA. The CDR3 spells CASSLAWTGGQETQYF. DNA for the CDR3: TGTGCCAGCAGCTTAGCCTGGACCGGCGGTCAAGAGACCCAGTACTTC.